This TCR beta chain was sequenced for a study of OX40 agonist ivuxolimab in advanced cancers. Study-level results: At doses 0.1 to 3.0 mg/kg, CD4+ and CD8+ clones expanded.

The CDR3 runs 14 residues. V lost 2 bases and J 10 bases, leaving 17 bases between the germline ends. The germline CDR1 and CDR2 sequences are SGHNT and YENEEA. A remark on this clone: Its target is unknown.

Profiled with immunoSEQ multiplex PCR; TCRdb holds only in-frame clones, not every one. The sample consists of about 72,000 clones, around 89% of them appearing once. The V gene is TRBV11-3, the J gene TRBJ1-1; D may be TRBD1 (5 bases). The sequence came from an adult with an advanced solid tumor such as melanoma, head and neck, liver or kidney cancer. This specimen was CD4+ or CD8+ T cells sorted from blood, taken in a trial of the OX40 agonist ivuxolimab. The CDR3 DNA is TGTGCCAGCAGCTTAAGGGGAGGAGCACGTTTAGCTTTCTTT. This gives the protein CASSLRGGARLAFF.